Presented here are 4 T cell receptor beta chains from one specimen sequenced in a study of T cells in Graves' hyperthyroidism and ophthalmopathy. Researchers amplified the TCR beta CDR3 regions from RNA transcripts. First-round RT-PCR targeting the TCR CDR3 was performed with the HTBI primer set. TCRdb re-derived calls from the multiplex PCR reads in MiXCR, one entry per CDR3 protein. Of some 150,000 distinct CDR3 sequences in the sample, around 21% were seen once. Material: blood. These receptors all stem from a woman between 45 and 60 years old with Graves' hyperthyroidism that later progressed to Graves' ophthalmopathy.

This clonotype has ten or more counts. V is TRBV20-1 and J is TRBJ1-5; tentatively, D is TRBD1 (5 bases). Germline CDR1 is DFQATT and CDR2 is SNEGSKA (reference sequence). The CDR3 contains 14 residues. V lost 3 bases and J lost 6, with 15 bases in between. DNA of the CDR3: TGCAGTGCTAGCCCCGGGGGGATGGGTCAGCCCCAGCATTTT. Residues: CSASPGGMGQPQHF.

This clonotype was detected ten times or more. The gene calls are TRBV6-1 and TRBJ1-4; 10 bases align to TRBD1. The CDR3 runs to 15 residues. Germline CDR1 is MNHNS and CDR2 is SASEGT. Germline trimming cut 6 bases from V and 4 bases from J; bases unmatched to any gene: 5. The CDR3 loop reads CASRLTGGFNEKLFF. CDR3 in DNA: TGTGCCAGCAGACTGACAGGGGGCTTTAATGAAAAACTGTTTTTT.

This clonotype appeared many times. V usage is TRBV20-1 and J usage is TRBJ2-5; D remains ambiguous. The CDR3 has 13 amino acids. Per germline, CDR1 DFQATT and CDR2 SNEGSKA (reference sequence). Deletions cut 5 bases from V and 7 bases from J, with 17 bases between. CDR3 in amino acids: CSAAMLAPGTQYF. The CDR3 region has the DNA TGCAGTGCTGCGATGCTTGCCCCGGGGACCCAGTACTTC.

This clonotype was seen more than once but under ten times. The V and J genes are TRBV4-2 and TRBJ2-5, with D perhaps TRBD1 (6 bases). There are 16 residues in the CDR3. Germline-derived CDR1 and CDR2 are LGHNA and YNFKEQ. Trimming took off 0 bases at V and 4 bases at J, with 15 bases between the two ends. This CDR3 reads CASSQEGASNSETQYF. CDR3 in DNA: TGTGCCAGCAGCCAAGAGGGGGCTTCGAACTCAGAGACCCAGTACTTC.